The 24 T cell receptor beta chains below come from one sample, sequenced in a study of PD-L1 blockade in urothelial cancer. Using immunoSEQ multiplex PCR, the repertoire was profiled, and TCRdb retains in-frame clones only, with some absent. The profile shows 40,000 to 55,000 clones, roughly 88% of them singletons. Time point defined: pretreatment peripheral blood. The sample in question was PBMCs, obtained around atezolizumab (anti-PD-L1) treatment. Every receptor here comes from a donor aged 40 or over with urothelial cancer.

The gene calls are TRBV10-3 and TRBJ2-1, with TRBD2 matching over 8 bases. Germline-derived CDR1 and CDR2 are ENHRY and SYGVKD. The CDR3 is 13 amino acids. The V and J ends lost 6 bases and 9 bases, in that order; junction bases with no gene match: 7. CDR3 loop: CAIRGREDGEQFF. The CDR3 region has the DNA TGTGCCATCAGGGGGCGGGAGGACGGTGAGCAGTTCTTC.

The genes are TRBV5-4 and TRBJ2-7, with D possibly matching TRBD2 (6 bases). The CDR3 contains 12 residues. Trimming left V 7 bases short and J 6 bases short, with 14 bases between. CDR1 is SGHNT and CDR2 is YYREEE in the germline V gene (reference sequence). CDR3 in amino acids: CASGVGGVEQYF. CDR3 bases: TGTGCCAGCGGGGTAGGCGGGGTCGAGCAGTACTTC.

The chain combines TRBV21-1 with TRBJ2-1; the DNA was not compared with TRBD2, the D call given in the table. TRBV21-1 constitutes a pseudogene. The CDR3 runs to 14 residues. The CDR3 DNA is TGTGCCAGCAGGCCTCTAGCGGGAGGGGGGGAGCAGTTCTTC. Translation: CASRPLAGGGEQFF.

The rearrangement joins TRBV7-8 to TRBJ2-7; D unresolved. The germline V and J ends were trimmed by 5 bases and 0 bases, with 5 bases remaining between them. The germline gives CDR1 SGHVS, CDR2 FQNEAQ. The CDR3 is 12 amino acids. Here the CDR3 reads CASSPGSYEQYF. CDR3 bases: TGTGCCAGCAGCCCGGGCTCCTACGAGCAGTACTTC.

For the CDR3, the DNA is TGTGCCAGTAGTATTTTGGGGCCCCAGGGAAATCAGCCCCAGCATTTT. Encoded protein: CASSILGPQGNQPQHF. The rearrangement joins TRBV19 to TRBJ1-5, with D possibly TRBD1 on 5 matching bases. CDR1 is LNHDA and CDR2 is SQIVND in the germline V gene (reference sequence). CDR3 length equals 16 residues. The V gene lost 3 bases and the J gene lost 4 bases, with 16 bases spanning the gap.

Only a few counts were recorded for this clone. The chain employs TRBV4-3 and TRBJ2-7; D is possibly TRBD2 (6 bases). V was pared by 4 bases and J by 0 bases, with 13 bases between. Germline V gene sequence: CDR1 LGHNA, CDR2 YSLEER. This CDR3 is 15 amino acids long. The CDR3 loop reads CASSLRRGSSYEQYF. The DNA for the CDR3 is TGCGCCAGCAGCCTAAGACGGGGGAGCTCCTACGAGCAGTACTTC.

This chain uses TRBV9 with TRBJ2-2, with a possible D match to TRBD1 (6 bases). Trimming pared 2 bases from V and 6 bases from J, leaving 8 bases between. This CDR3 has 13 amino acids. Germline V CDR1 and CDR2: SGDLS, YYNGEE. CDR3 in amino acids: CASSVRGSGELFF. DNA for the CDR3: TGTGCCAGCAGCGTGAGGGGGTCCGGGGAGCTGTTTTTT.

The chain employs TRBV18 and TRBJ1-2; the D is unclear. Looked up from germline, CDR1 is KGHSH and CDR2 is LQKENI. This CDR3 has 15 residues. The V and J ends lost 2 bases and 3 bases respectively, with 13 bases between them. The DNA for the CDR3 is TGTGCCAGCTCACCATTATCCCTCGGTGACTATGGCTACACCTTC. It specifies CASSPLSLGDYGYTF.

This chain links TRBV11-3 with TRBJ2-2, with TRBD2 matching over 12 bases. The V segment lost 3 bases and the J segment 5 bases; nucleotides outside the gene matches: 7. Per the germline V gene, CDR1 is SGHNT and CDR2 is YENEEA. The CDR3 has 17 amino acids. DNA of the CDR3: TGTGCCAGCAGCTTTCGCCGAACTAGCGGGAGGACCGGGGAGCTGTTTTTT. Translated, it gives CASSFRRTSGRTGELFF. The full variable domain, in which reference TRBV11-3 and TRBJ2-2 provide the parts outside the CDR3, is EAGVVQSPRYKIIEKKQPVAFWCNPISGHNTLYWYLQNLGQGPELLIRYENEEAVDDSQLPKDRFSAERLKGVDSTLKIQPAELGDSAVYLCASSFRRTSGRTGELFFGEGSRLTVL.

The CDR3 loop is CASTPGGVYEQYF. The CDR3 bases are TGTGCCAGCACCCCAGGGGGAGTGTACGAGCAGTACTTC. The chain has TRBV7-9 and TRBJ2-7; 7 nucleotides match TRBD1. Germline CDR1 reads SEHNR; CDR2 reads FQNEAQ (reference sequence). J lost 4 bases, V lost 7 bases, and 7 bases had no gene match. The CDR3 is made up of 13 amino acids.

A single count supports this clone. The CDR3 nucleotides are TGTGCCAGTTTAGGGGACAGGGGACACAATGAGCAGTTCTTC. This sequence encodes CASLGDRGHNEQFF. The chain employs TRBV19 and TRBJ2-1; TRBD1 matches 10 bases. This CDR3 is 14 amino acids long. Unmatched junction bases numbered 6, after V lost 8 bases and J lost 5 bases. From germline, CDR1 is LNHDA and CDR2 SQIVND (reference sequence).

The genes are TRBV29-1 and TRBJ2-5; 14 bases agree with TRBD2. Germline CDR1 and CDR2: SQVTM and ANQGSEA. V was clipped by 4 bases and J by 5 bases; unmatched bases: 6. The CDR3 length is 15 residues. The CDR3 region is CSVGTSGRTGETQYF. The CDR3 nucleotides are TGCAGCGTTGGGACTAGCGGGAGGACGGGGGAGACCCAGTACTTC.

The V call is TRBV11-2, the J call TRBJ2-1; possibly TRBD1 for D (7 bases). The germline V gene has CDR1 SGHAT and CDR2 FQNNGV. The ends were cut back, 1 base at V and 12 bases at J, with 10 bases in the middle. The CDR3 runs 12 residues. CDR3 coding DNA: TGTGCCAGCAGCTTAGGCCAGGGGGGGCAGTTCTTC. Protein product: CASSLGQGGQFF. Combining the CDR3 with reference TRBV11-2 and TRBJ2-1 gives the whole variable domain EAGVAQSPRYKIIEKRQSVAFWCNPISGHATLYWYQQILGQGPKLLIQFQNNGVVDDSQLPKDRFSAERLKGVDSTLKIQPAKLEDSAVYLCASSLGQGGQFFGPGTRLTVL.

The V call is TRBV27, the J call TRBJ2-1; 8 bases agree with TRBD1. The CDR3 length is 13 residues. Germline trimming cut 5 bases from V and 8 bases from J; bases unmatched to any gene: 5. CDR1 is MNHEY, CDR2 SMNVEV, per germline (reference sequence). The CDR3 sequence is CASSLTGVDEQFF. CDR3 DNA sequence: TGTGCCAGCAGTCTGACAGGGGTGGATGAGCAGTTCTTC.

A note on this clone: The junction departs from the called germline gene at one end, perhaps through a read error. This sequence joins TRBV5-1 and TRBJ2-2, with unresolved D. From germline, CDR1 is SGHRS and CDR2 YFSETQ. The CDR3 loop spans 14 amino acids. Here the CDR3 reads CASRLAGNTGELFF. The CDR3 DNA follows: TGCGCCAGCAGGTTGGCAGGGAACACCGGGGAGCTGTTTTTT.

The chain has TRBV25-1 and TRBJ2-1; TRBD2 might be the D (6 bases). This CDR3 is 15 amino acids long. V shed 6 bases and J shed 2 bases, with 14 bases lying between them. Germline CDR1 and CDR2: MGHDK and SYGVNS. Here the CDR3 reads CASSEWTGAYNEQFF. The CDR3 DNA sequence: TGTGCCAGCAGCGAGTGGACGGGAGCCTACAATGAGCAGTTCTTC.

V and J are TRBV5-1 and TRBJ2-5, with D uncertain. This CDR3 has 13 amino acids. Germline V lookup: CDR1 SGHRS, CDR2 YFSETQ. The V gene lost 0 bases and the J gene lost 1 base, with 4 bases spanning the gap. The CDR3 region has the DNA TGCGCCAGCAGCTTGGGGGCCCAAGAGACCCAGTACTTC. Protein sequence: CASSLGAQETQYF. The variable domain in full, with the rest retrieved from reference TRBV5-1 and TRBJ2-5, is KAGVTQTPRYLIKTRGQQVTLSCSPISGHRSVSWYQQTPGQGLQFLFEYFSETQRNKGNFPGRFSGRQFSNSRSEMNVSTLELGDSALYLCASSLGAQETQYFGPGTRLLVL.

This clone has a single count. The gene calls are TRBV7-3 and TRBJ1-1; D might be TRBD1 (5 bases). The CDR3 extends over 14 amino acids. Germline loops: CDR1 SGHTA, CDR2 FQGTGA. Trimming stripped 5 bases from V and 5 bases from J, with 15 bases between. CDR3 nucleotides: TGTGCCAGCAGCCCAGGGCCGGGTCGGACTGAAGCTTTCTTT. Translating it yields CASSPGPGRTEAFF.

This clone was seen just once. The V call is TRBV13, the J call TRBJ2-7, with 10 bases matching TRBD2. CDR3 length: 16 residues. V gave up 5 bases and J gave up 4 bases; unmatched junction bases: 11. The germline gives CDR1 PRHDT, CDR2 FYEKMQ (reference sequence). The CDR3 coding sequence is TGTGCCAGCAGCCCCAGGACTAGCGGACACAAATACGAGCAGTACTTC. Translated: CASSPRTSGHKYEQYF.

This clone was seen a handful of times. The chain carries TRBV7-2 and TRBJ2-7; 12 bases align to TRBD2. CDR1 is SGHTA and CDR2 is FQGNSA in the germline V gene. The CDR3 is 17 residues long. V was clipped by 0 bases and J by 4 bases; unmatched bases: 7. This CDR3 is CASSLAASGRAWYEQYF. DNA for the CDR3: TGTGCCAGCAGCTTAGCGGCTAGCGGGAGGGCCTGGTACGAGCAGTACTTC.

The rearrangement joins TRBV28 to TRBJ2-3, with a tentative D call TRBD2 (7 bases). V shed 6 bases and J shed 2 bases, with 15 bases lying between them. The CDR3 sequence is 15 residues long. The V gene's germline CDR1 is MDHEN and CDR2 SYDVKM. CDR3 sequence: CASRAWGGYTDTQYF. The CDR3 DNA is TGTGCCAGCAGAGCCTGGGGGGGCTACACAGATACGCAGTATTTT.

The CDR3 sequence is CASRPVARGPQPQHF. In DNA, the CDR3 is TGTGCCAGCAGGCCCGTGGCCAGGGGCCCCCAGCCCCAGCATTTT. This chain joins TRBV12-1 and TRBJ1-5; the D call TRBD1 from the table was never checked on the DNA. TRBV12-1 is listed as a pseudogene. This CDR3 spans 15 amino acids.

CDR3 residues: CASSRDMRNTEAFF. CDR3 DNA: TGTGCCAGCAGTCGGGACATGAGGAACACTGAAGCTTTCTTT. The rearrangement uses TRBV6-5 and TRBJ1-1, with D tentatively TRBD1 (6 bases). CDR1 and CDR2 (germline): MNHEY, SVGAGI. This CDR3 region has 14 residues. Trimming shortened V by 5 bases and J by 1 base, and 11 bases separated the two germline ends.

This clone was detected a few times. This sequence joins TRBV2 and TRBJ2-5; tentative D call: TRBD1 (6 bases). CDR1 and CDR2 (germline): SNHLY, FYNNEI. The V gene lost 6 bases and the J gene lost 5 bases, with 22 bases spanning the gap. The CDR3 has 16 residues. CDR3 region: CASRGWATGGSETQYF. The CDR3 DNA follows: TGTGCCAGCAGGGGGTGGGCGACAGGAGGCTCCGAGACCCAGTACTTC.